Reported below is one T cell receptor (beta chain). Its antigen is not yet known. Base qualities were left out, and no much larger clone turns up one base away. The library was made by the immunoSEQ multiplex PCR assay. TCRdb re-hosts the immuneACCESS table, in-frame sequences only. Its copies lack some clones; in the studies checked, an unresolved V gene accounts for under half of them, and the cause for the rest is not known. The sample includes about 39,000 clones, with approximately 90% observed a single time. Clones ranked in the top ten supply around 0.48% of the sample. The CDR3 holds 12 amino acids from the cysteine to the phenylalanine. Of the read, only the CDR3 DNA is kept; its 36 bases are in frame from base 1. CDR1 and CDR2 are read off the germline V gene as SGHTA and FQGNSA. Between the V and J ends, shortened by 5 bases and 3 bases respectively, the junction contains 5 bases. These data belong to a study of T cell changes during pregnancy in multiple sclerosis (dated by TCRdb to the late 2010s). As for the study more broadly: Changes in the T cell repertoire over the course of pregnancy were examined in this study in women with multiple sclerosis.

Recombination joined TRBV7-2 with TRBJ2-1, with the identity of the D gene unclear. This receptor was identified in a female donor in good health, enrolled as a control in a pregnancy study. The specimen comprised CD4+ T cells from peripheral blood mononuclear cells, sampled in the first trimester of pregnancy. The CDR3 corresponds to CASSDFYNEQFF. In nucleotide form, the sequence is TGTGCCAGCAGCGACTTCTACAATGAGCAGTTCTTC. Beyond the CDR3, the reference TRBV7-2 and TRBJ2-1 genes provide the residues; the full variable domain reads: GAGVSQSPSNKVTEKGKDVELRCDPISGHTALYWYRQSLGQGLEFLIYFQGNSAPDKSGLPSDRFSAERTGGSVSTLTIQRTQQEDSAVYLCASSDFYNEQFFGPGTRLTVL.